The rows below give T cell receptor beta chains drawn from one sample of a study of cytomegalovirus exposure and HLA in healthy donors. The data were produced by immunoSEQ multiplex PCR, yet TCRdb's version contains in-frame clones alone and is incomplete. This table holds under 100,000 clones, 10% found once. Input material: PBMCs. The receptor set was obtained from a man aged 55 to 70 in good health and CMV-seropositive. Each CDR3 is given with its conserved first and last residue. D genes are given only for firm matches. Only some rows state a clone size, as once, few, many or a class for expanded clones.

TRBJ2-2 few TRBV28 TRBD2 CASRPSGRVGTGELFF TGTGCCAGCAGGCCAAGCGGGAGGGTGGGCACCGGGGAGCTGTTTTTT
TRBJ1-3 . TRBV18 . CASSPRQADSGNTIYF TGTGCCAGCTCACCACGGCAGGCCGACTCTGGAAACACCATATATTTT
TRBJ1-2 few TRBV29-1 . CSAHAGGFGYTF TGCAGCGCCCACGCGGGGGGGTTTGGCTACACCTTC
TRBJ1-2 . TRBV19 . CASSTTPRSGGIGYTF TGTGCCAGTAGTACCACCCCTAGGTCGGGGGGCATTGGCTACACCTTC
TRBJ2-2 once TRBV7-6 . CASSLPPGELFF TGTGCCAGCAGCCTTCCCCCCGGGGAGCTGTTTTTT
TRBJ2-2 . TRBV11-2 . CASSLPSSAGRGYTGELFF TGTGCCAGCAGCTTACCCTCTAGCGCTGGACGGGGTTACACCGGGGAGCTGTTTTTT
TRBJ1-2 . TRBV29-1 TRBD1 CSVRGQAVYGYTF TGCAGCGTCCGCGGACAGGCTGTCTATGGCTACACCTTC
TRBJ1-1 few TRBV4-1 . CASSHLEANTEAFF TGCGCCAGCAGCCATCTCGAAGCGAACACTGAAGCTTTCTTT
TRBJ2-3 . TRBV27 . CASSPFTDTQYF TGTGCCAGCAGTCCGTTCACAGATACGCAGTATTTT
TRBJ2-7 few TRBV5-1 TRBD2 CARSETGDILAGIPFEQYF TGCGCCAGATCAGAGACAGGGGATATACTAGCGGGGATTCCCTTCGAGCAGTACTTC
TRBJ2-3 . TRBV5-1 TRBD2 CASSRGLAGDTQYF TGCGCCAGCAGCAGGGGACTAGCCGGGGATACGCAGTATTTT
TRBJ2-1 few TRBV30 TRBD2 CAWRGTSGFNEQFF TGTGCCTGGAGGGGGACTAGCGGGTTCAATGAGCAGTTCTTC
TRBJ2-6 few TRBV6-4 . CASSPYGQAGANVLTF TGTGCCAGCAGTCCCTATGGACAAGCTGGGGCCAACGTCCTGACTTTC
TRBJ1-2 . TRBV4-1 . CASSQLTETGYTF TGCGCCAGCAGCCAACTTACAGAAACTGGCTACACCTTC
TRBJ1-5 . TRBV6-4 . CASSDKVSREDQPQHF TGTGCCAGCAGTGACAAAGTTAGCAGGGAGGATCAGCCCCAGCATTTT
TRBJ2-3 few TRBV5-6 TRBD2 CASRFLAGPSTDTQYF TGTGCCAGCAGGTTCCTAGCGGGCCCTAGCACAGATACGCAGTATTTT
TRBJ1-3 . TRBV19 . CASSPFQGAAGNTIYF TGTGCCAGTAGTCCATTCCAGGGTGCAGCTGGAAACACCATATATTTT
TRBJ2-3 . TRBV7-9 . CASSSAGSTDTQYF TGTGCCAGCAGCTCCGCGGGATCCACAGATACGCAGTATTTT
TRBJ2-5 . TRBV7-9 TRBD1 CASSRDRGGETQYF TGTGCCAGCAGCCGGGACAGGGGCGGAGAGACCCAGTACTTC
TRBJ2-6 . TRBV7-8 . CASSLGQAGANVLTF TGTGCCAGCAGCTTAGGACAGGCTGGGGCCAACGTCCTGACTTTC
TRBJ2-5 few TRBV11-2 TRBD1 CASSFSGTGQETQYF TGTGCCAGCAGCTTTTCCGGGACAGGCCAAGAGACCCAGTACTTC
TRBJ2-5 . TRBV13 TRBD1 CASSLGQPREGQYF TGTGCCAGCAGCTTGGGACAGCCAAGAGAGGGCCAGTACTTC
TRBJ1-1 . TRBV19 . CASRNQGSQGTEAFF TGTGCCAGTAGGAACCAGGGTTCCCAGGGCACTGAAGCTTTCTTT
TRBJ1-5 . TRBV27 TRBD1 CASSLQGDQPQHF TGTGCCAGCAGTTTACAGGGGGATCAGCCCCAGCATTTT
TRBJ2-3 few TRBV19 . CASSMGPHRDTQYF TGTGCCAGTAGTATGGGTCCTCACAGGGATACGCAGTATTTT
TRBJ2-2 . TRBV6-1 TRBD2 CASSGPSGGYAGELFF TGTGCCAGCAGTGGCCCCAGCGGGGGGTATGCAGGGGAGCTGTTTTTT
TRBJ2-7 . TRBV5-6 . CASSLEGAYEQYF TGTGCCAGCAGCTTGGAGGGGGCCTACGAGCAGTACTTC
TRBJ2-1 few TRBV29-1 TRBD1 CSQQGATYNEQFF TGCAGTCAACAGGGGGCCACCTACAATGAGCAGTTCTTC
TRBJ1-1 few TRBV21-1 . CASSNLGQGGEAFF TGTGCCAGCAGCAATCTTGGCCAGGGGGGCGAAGCTTTCTTT
TRBJ2-5 few TRBV28 TRBD1 CASSLFGTGGAETQYF TGTGCCAGCAGTTTATTCGGGACAGGGGGGGCAGAGACCCAGTACTTC
TRBJ2-5 few TRBV9 . CASSVGNSQETQYF TGTGCCAGCAGCGTAGGGAACAGTCAAGAGACCCAGTACTTC
TRBJ2-7 few TRBV5-1 TRBD1 CASSFGTGASEQYF TGCGCCAGCAGCTTCGGGACAGGGGCGAGCGAGCAGTACTTC
TRBJ2-1 . TRBV2 . CASRGSGSLYNEQFF TGTGCCAGCAGGGGAAGCGGGTCGCTTTACAATGAGCAGTTCTTC
TRBJ2-5 . TRBV5-1 TRBD1 CASSLRGTGGWETQYF TGCGCCAGCAGCTTGCGGGGGACAGGGGGATGGGAGACCCAGTACTTC
TRBJ2-2 . TRBV27 . CASKTGPGELFF TGTGCCAGCAAAACAGGGCCCGGGGAGCTGTTTTTT
TRBJ2-1 . TRBV7-3 . CASSLVYREKQFF TGTGCCAGCAGCTTAGTCTACCGGGAGAAGCAGTTCTTC
TRBJ2-7 few TRBV5-1 TRBD1 CASSSQGAGYEQYF TGCGCCAGCAGCTCACAGGGGGCGGGCTACGAGCAGTACTTC
TRBJ1-2 few TRBV9 . CASSVADTNYGYTF TGTGCCAGCAGCGTAGCGGACACGAACTATGGCTACACCTTC
TRBJ1-1 few TRBV2 . CASTEQGVRTEAFF TGTGCCAGCACAGAACAAGGGGTCCGTACTGAAGCTTTCTTT
TRBJ1-2 few TRBV28 TRBD1 CASSWGQGRGYTF TGTGCCAGCAGTTGGGGACAGGGCCGGGGCTACACCTTC
TRBJ1-5 few TRBV7-8 TRBD1 CASSFTGTGGLQPQHF TGTGCCAGCAGCTTTACCGGGACAGGGGGCCTACAGCCCCAGCATTTT
TRBJ2-2 . TRBV7-9 . CASSWTMGEAGELFF TGTGCCAGCAGCTGGACTATGGGGGAAGCCGGGGAGCTGTTTTTT
TRBJ2-2 few TRBV5-6 . CASSFRGIGELFF TGTGCCAGCAGCTTTAGGGGAATCGGGGAGCTGTTTTTT
TRBJ2-5 few TRBV19 . CASSITIQETQYF TGTGCCAGTAGTATAACAATTCAAGAGACCCAGTACTTC
TRBJ2-7 few TRBV19 TRBD1 CASSPDREFDEQYF TGTGCCAGTAGTCCCGACAGGGAATTCGACGAGCAGTACTTC
TRBJ1-1 many TRBV14 TRBD1 CASSPDRGRILGDTEAFF TGTGCCAGCAGCCCAGACAGGGGAAGGATTCTGGGGGACACTGAAGCTTTCTTT
TRBJ1-1 few TRBV14 TRBD1 CASSQDRGRTEAFF TGTGCCAGCAGCCAAGACAGGGGGAGAACTGAAGCTTTCTTT
TRBJ1-2 . TRBV27 . CASSSLGVDYGYTF TGTGCCAGCAGCTCACTCGGGGTTGACTATGGCTACACCTTC
TRBJ1-1 few TRBV7-7 . CASSPTGLNTEAFF TGTGCTAGCAGCCCTACCGGACTAAACACTGAAGCTTTCTTT
TRBJ1-1 few TRBV27 TRBD1 CASSLRQGGGAFF TGTGCCAGCAGTTTAAGACAGGGCGGTGGCGCTTTCTTT
TRBJ2-2 few TRBV10-3 . CAISGVGGTGELFF TGTGCCATCAGTGGGGTAGGGGGCACCGGGGAGCTGTTTTTT